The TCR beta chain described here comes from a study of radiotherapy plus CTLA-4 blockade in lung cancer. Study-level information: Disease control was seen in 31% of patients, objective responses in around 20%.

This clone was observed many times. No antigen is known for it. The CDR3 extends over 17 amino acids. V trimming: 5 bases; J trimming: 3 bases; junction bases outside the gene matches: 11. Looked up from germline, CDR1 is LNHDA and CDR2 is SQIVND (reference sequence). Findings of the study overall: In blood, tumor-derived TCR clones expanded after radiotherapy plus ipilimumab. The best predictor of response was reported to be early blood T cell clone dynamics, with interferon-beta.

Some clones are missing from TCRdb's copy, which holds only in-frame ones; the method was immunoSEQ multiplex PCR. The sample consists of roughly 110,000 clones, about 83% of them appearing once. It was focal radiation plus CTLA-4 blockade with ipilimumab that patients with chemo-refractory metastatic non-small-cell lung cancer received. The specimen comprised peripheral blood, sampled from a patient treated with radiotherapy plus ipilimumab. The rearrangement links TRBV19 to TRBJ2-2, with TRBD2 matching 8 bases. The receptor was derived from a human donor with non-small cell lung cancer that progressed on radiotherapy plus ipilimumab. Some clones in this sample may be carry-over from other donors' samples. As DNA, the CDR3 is TGTGCCAGTAGTCCCCGAGGTAGCGGGGACCACACCGGGGAGCTGTTTTTT. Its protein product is CASSPRGSGDHTGELFF.